Listed here are 15 T cell receptor beta chains from one sample, sequenced in a study of blood T cell repertoires in COVID-19. Generated by immunoSEQ multiplex PCR, the TCRdb table keeps only in-frame clones and is missing some. The sample has 25,000 to 30,000 clones; more than 85% are singletons. The sequencing sample was made of peripheral blood. Source of these receptors: a woman aged 70 to 79 with COVID-19, enrolled during active disease.

The CDR3: CASSLQGDNQPQHF. In nucleotides, the CDR3 is TGCGCCAGCAGCTTGCAGGGTGACAATCAGCCCCAGCATTTT. The chain has TRBV5-1 and TRBJ1-5, with TRBD1 as a possible D gene (5 bases). CDR1 is SGHRS, CDR2 YFSETQ, per germline. This CDR3 has 14 residues. The V end lost 1 base, the J end lost 3 bases, and 8 bases lay between the germline ends.

The chain links TRBV6-5 to TRBJ1-2, with 7 nucleotides matching TRBD1. The V gene end was trimmed by 6 bases and the J gene end by 6 bases; junction bases not matched to a gene: 13. From germline, CDR1 is MNHEY and CDR2 SVGAGI. This CDR3 spans 15 amino acids. CDR3 loop: CASSQDRVGTNGYTF. Written as DNA, the CDR3 is TGTGCCAGCAGCCAAGACAGGGTTGGGACGAATGGCTACACCTTC.

This rearrangement joins TRBV5-4 to TRBJ1-1; D unclear. This CDR3 has 15 amino acids. V was cut by 4 bases and J by 0 bases, with 13 bases left in between. Germline lookup yields CDR1 SGHNT and CDR2 YYREEE (reference sequence). The CDR3 here is CASSAPIGMNTEAFF. CDR3 coding DNA: TGTGCCAGCAGCGCCCCGATCGGGATGAACACTGAAGCTTTCTTT.

The chain has TRBV5-4 and TRBJ2-3, with D hard to call. Trimming shortened V by 2 bases and J by 6 bases, and 7 bases separated the two germline ends. Germline CDR1 and CDR2: SGHNT and YYREEE (reference sequence). CDR3 length: 12 residues. The chain's CDR3 is CASSFLGDTQYF. CDR3 coding DNA: TGTGCCAGCAGCTTCCTCGGGGATACGCAGTATTTT.

In this sample, this clone turned up a few times. The CDR3 is CASSSGRGPLGGNTIYF. The CDR3 DNA is TGTGCCAGCAGCTCGGGGCGGGGGCCCTTAGGTGGAAACACCATATATTTT. The chain employs TRBV7-2 and TRBJ1-3; possibly TRBD1 for D (6 bases). The germline gives CDR1 SGHTA, CDR2 FQGNSA. The CDR3 extends over 17 amino acids. Trimming removed 4 bases from V and 3 bases from J, with 19 bases in between.

The rearrangement uses TRBV19 and TRBJ2-2; the D is unclear. The V end lost 6 bases, the J end lost 0 bases, and 14 bases lay between the germline ends. This CDR3 has 16 residues. Germline V lookup: CDR1 LNHDA, CDR2 SQIVND (reference sequence). Here the CDR3 reads CASRINPGPNTGELFF. DNA for the CDR3: TGTGCCAGTAGGATAAACCCAGGTCCGAACACCGGGGAGCTGTTTTTT.

The V gene is TRBV18, the J gene TRBJ1-4, with 8 bases lining up with TRBD1. Germline V CDR1 and CDR2: KGHSH, LQKENI. The CDR3 totals 18 residues. V trimming: 1 base; J trimming: 3 bases; junction bases outside the gene matches: 10. Here the CDR3 reads CASSPLSPGGASNEKLFF. CDR3 nucleotides: TGTGCCAGCTCACCACTGTCCCCAGGGGGCGCATCTAATGAAAAACTGTTTTTT.

The chain employs TRBV3-1 (or the pseudogene TRBV3-2) and TRBJ2-5; possible D gene TRBD1, 5 bases. Deletions cut 8 bases from V and 5 bases from J, with 18 bases between. The CDR3 totals 14 residues. CDR1 LGHDT and CDR2 YNNKEL come from the germline V gene (reference sequence). The CDR3 DNA follows: TGTGCCAGCTCGACAGACGCCCGTGGGGAGACCCAGTACTTC. Protein product: CASSTDARGETQYF.

The chain carries TRBV28 and TRBJ1-2; 9 bases fit TRBD1. J lost 4 bases, V lost 5 bases, and 11 bases had no gene match. CDR1 and CDR2 from the germline V gene are MDHEN and SYDVKM. This CDR3 comprises 16 residues. As DNA, the CDR3 is TGTGCCAGCAGTCTCCGGGACAGGGAGTTGACCTATGGCTACACCTTC. It is translated as CASSLRDRELTYGYTF.

J is TRBJ1-3 and V is TRBV27; possible D gene TRBD1, 6 bases. Looked up from germline, CDR1 is MNHEY and CDR2 is SMNVEV (reference sequence). This CDR3 is built from 15 residues. Trimming removed 6 bases at V and 5 bases at J, with 17 bases between. Here the CDR3 reads CASRPLGGPRNTIYF. The CDR3 DNA reads TGTGCCAGCAGGCCTCTCGGGGGGCCCAGAAACACCATATATTTT.

The count of this clone is one. The rearrangement joins TRBV30 to TRBJ1-5; D remains ambiguous. Trimming pared 1 base from V and 0 bases from J, leaving 7 bases between. CDR1 is GTSNPN, CDR2 SVGIG, per germline (reference sequence). CDR3 size: 14 residues. CDR3 coding DNA: TGTGCCTGGAGTGGAGGCTATAGCAATCAGCCCCAGCATTTT. Protein: CAWSGGYSNQPQHF.

This clone occurred once. The V gene is TRBV4-1, the J gene TRBJ2-2; TRBD1 agrees at 7 bases. V was pared by 5 bases and J by 7 bases, with 13 bases of the junction left unmatched. The CDR3 sequence is 16 residues long. Germline lookup yields CDR1 MGHRA and CDR2 YSYEKL. The CDR3 region is CASSAPGGQWVGELFF. CDR3 DNA sequence: TGCGCCAGCAGCGCCCCAGGGGGTCAGTGGGTCGGGGAGCTGTTTTTT.

V gene TRBV21-1 combines with J gene TRBJ2-3; the D call in the table, TRBD1, was not verified against the DNA. TRBV21-1 is termed a pseudogene. The CDR3 contains 18 residues. This CDR3 reads CASSKKGTGSPGRDTQYF. CDR3 in DNA: TGTGCCAGCAGCAAAAAAGGGACAGGGTCACCTGGGAGAGATACGCAGTATTTT.

V and J are TRBV18 and TRBJ2-3; no clear D gene. The V end lost 2 bases, the J end lost 6 bases, and 6 bases lay between the germline ends. Germline CDR1 KGHSH, CDR2 LQKENI. This CDR3 comprises 12 residues. In DNA form, the CDR3 reads TGTGCCAGCTCACCAATGTCGGATACGCAGTATTTT. Translated: CASSPMSDTQYF.

About this clone: Different DNA sequences within this sample yield the same CDR3. This chain connects TRBV11-2 to TRBJ1-1; tentative D call: TRBD1 (5 bases). CDR1 and CDR2 (germline): SGHAT, FQNNGV. This CDR3 has 13 residues. V lost 5 bases, J lost 1 base, and 8 bases lay in between. CDR3: CASSPQGNTEAFF. The DNA for the CDR3 is TGTGCCAGCAGCCCCCAGGGGAACACTGAAGCTTTCTTT.